This T cell receptor beta chain was observed in a study of T cells after yellow fever vaccination. Study-level points and caveats: CD4 and CD8 compartments shared a small share of clonotypes. Most clones from primary vaccination resurfaced after the booster (around 97% CD4, over 75% CD8). Weaker in magnitude, the secondary response showed a faster peak on day 5 versus 15.

This CDR3 is 15 amino acids long. With V trimmed by 3 bases and J by 6 bases, 6 bases remained unmatched. The V gene's germline CDR1 is LGHDT and CDR2 YNNKEL (reference sequence). In this sample, this clonotype turned up many times. As yet, its antigen is unknown. MiXCR was run by TCRdb on the 5' RACE reads, yielding one entry per CDR3 protein. Of roughly 170,000 distinct CDR3 sequences in the sample, about 6% are singletons; the top ten hold 2.9%. The TCR comes from a young man who received the YFV17D yellow fever vaccine. The sequencing here drew on CD4+ T cells sorted from PBMCs, taken on the day of the first yellow fever vaccination. The chain couples TRBV3-1 to TRBJ2-1; TRBD2 aligns across 9 bases. CDR3 nucleotides: TGTGCCAGCAGCCAGTCGGGACTAGCTGGCAATGAGCAGTTCTTC. Protein sequence: CASSQSGLAGNEQFF.